What follows are 17 T cell receptor beta chains derived from one specimen sequenced in a study of blood T cells in healthy people across ages (dated by TCRdb to 2013 to 2016). Libraries were constructed by 5' RACE. Sequencing was carried out with an Illumina HiSeq 2500. A second PCR of roughly 7 to 11 cycles was performed with a sample-barcoded 5' primer and a J-beta primer mix. In TCRdb, the public reads were trimmed at Q25 with fastp and aligned with MiXCR, with productive beta chains retained. A single entry per CDR3 protein holds the most common genes and DNA from its merged rows. This sample is represented by fewer than 950,000 distinct CDR3 sequences; under 40% of them were singletons. Together, the top ten hold approximately 12% of the sample. The sequenced sample consisted of blood. These receptors came from a man between 18 and 29 years old in good health.

J is TRBJ1-6 and V is TRBV20-1; 7 positions match TRBD1. The CDR3 length is 18 residues. The trim removed 2 bases at V and 5 bases at J, leaving 15 bases unmatched. The germline V gene encodes CDR1 DFQATT and CDR2 SNEGSKA (reference sequence). The CDR3 protein is CSARPVKGQRDDNSPLHF. DNA of the CDR3: TGCAGTGCTAGACCCGTAAAGGGACAGCGAGACGATAATTCACCCCTCCACTTT.

This rearrangement joins TRBV9 to TRBJ2-3; 11 nucleotides match TRBD1. The ends lost 4 bases at V and 5 bases at J; junction bases unmatched: 6. The CDR3 runs to 15 residues. Germline V gives CDR1 SGDLS, CDR2 YYNGEE. CDR3 nucleotides: TGTGCCAGCAGCACTAGGGACAGGGGGATAGATACGCAGTATTTT. Translating it yields CASSTRDRGIDTQYF.

This clonotype was recorded many times. The genes are TRBV7-3 and TRBJ2-1; no reliable D call. Germline V gene lookup returns CDR1 SGHTA and CDR2 FQGTGA. This CDR3 comprises 14 residues. The V and J ends lost 4 bases and 7 bases respectively, with 14 bases between them. The CDR3 loop reads CASSSNHDGNEQFF. In DNA, the CDR3 is TGTGCCAGCAGCTCGAACCACGACGGTAATGAGCAGTTCTTC.

The chain combines TRBV4-1 with TRBJ1-1; D is perhaps TRBD1 (6 bases). V was trimmed by 4 bases and J by 8 bases, leaving 14 bases between them. Germline CDR1 and CDR2: MGHRA and YSYEKL. The CDR3 length is 13 residues. CDR3 sequence (DNA): TGCGCCAGCAGCCCGACAGGTCACGGCGAAGCTTTCTTT. It encodes CASSPTGHGEAFF.

The sample holds many counts of this clonotype. This chain uses TRBV2 with TRBJ2-3; D may be TRBD2 (5 bases). Germline values: CDR1 SNHLY, CDR2 FYNNEI. The CDR3 is made up of 14 amino acids. The CDR3 loop reads CTSTSLGPTDTQYF. The CDR3 nucleotides read TGTACTTCAACTAGTTTAGGGCCCACAGATACGCAGTATTTT. The whole variable domain, filled in from reference TRBV2 and TRBJ2-3, reads EPEVTQTPSHQVTQMGQEVILRCVPISNHLYFYWYRQILGQKVEFLVSFYNNEISEKSEIFDDQFSVERPDGSNFTLKIRSTKLEDSAMYFCTSTSLGPTDTQYFGPGTRLTVL.

The chain uses TRBV20-1 and TRBJ2-5, with 9 bases lining up with TRBD2. The CDR3 is 14 residues long. J was trimmed by 11 bases and V by 6 bases; bases with no gene match: 16. Germline CDR1 DFQATT, CDR2 SNEGSKA (reference sequence). CDR3 loop: CSAYPGLAAHEQYF. CDR3 bases: TGCAGTGCGTACCCGGGACTAGCAGCCCATGAGCAGTACTTC.

This clonotype has only a few counts. CDR3 region: CSASGGGKTSPYGYTF. CDR3 sequence (DNA): TGCAGTGCTAGTGGCGGAGGCAAGACCTCCCCTTATGGCTACACCTTC. The V and J genes are TRBV20-1 and TRBJ1-2; D unclear. The CDR3 sequence is 16 residues long. V dropped 3 bases and J dropped 5 bases, with 22 bases sitting between them. Germline V gene lookup returns CDR1 DFQATT and CDR2 SNEGSKA (reference sequence).

This clonotype was found a few times. The V call is TRBV7-9, the J call TRBJ2-7; the D call may be TRBD1 or TRBD2 (5 bases each). The V gene's germline CDR1 is SEHNR and CDR2 FQNEAQ (reference sequence). Deletions cut 5 bases from V and 0 bases from J, with 20 bases between. The CDR3 length is 17 residues. The chain's CDR3 is CASSIRDAPGGSYEQYF. CDR3 sequence (DNA): TGTGCCAGCAGCATCCGGGACGCCCCGGGCGGCTCCTACGAGCAGTACTTC. Full variable domain (rest looked up from reference TRBV7-9 and TRBJ2-7): DTGVSQNPRHKITKRGQNVTFRCDPISEHNRLYWYRQTLGQGPEFLTYFQNEAQLEKSRLLSDRFSAERPKGSFSTLEIQRTEQGDSAMYLCASSIRDAPGGSYEQYFGPGTRLTVT.

CDR3 sequence: CSSRRGTEAFF. In DNA form, the CDR3 reads TGCAGTTCCCGACGGGGGACTGAAGCTTTCTTT. V gene TRBV20-1 combines with J gene TRBJ1-1; maybe TRBD1 (5 bases). CDR1 is DFQATT and CDR2 is SNEGSKA in the germline V gene (reference sequence). CDR3 length: 11 residues. The V end lost 8 bases, the J end lost 5 bases, and 12 bases lay between the germline ends.

At least ten counts were recorded for this clonotype. J is TRBJ2-3 and V is TRBV20-1; a possible D gene is TRBD2 (5 bases). The germline CDR1 and CDR2 sequences are DFQATT and SNEGSKA (reference sequence). Between the trimmed V and J ends, which lost 5 bases and 0 bases, there was a span of 9 bases. This CDR3 comprises 13 residues. For the CDR3, the DNA is TGCAGTGCTGCGGGTCTTAGCACAGATACGCAGTATTTT. Translated, it gives CSAAGLSTDTQYF.

This chain joins TRBV24-1 and TRBJ2-3; 7 positions match TRBD1. Trimming cost V 3 bases and J 13 bases; bases outside gene matches: 9. The CDR3 covers 13 residues. Looked up from germline, CDR1 is KGHDR and CDR2 is SFDVKD. The CDR3 is CATSDGGQPKEYF. CDR3 bases: TGTGCCACCAGTGATGGGGGACAGCCCAAGGAGTATTTT.

This clonotype was counted between two and nine times. V and J are TRBV5-4 and TRBJ2-1, with a weak D call TRBD2 (6 bases). CDR1 and CDR2 from the germline V gene are SGHNT and YYREEE (reference sequence). V shed 5 bases and J shed 3 bases, with 18 bases lying between them. The CDR3 extends over 16 amino acids. This CDR3 is CASSQGGPSYYNEQFF. CDR3 DNA sequence: TGTGCCAGCAGTCAGGGAGGCCCTTCCTACTACAATGAGCAGTTCTTC.

This sequence joins TRBV9 and TRBJ2-7; 10 bases align to TRBD2. The CDR3 is made up of 14 amino acids. The junction had 7 bases not matched to a gene; V was cut back by 3 bases and J by 7 bases. Germline V gene lookup returns CDR1 SGDLS and CDR2 YYNGEE. The DNA of the CDR3 is TGTGCCAGCAGCGGTAGCGGGGGGTTCAATGAGCAGTACTTC. As protein: CASSGSGGFNEQYF.

V gene TRBV6-5 combines with J gene TRBJ1-1, with D possibly TRBD1 on 5 matching bases. Germline V gene data show CDR1 as MNHEY and CDR2 as SVGAGI. The CDR3 sequence is 17 residues long. V lost 2 bases, J lost 12 bases, and 28 bases lay in between. CDR3 sequence reads: CASSYTGGYEISVVPFF. CDR3 DNA: TGTGCCAGCAGTTACACGGGGGGATATGAAATCAGCGTAGTCCCTTTCTTT.

The table lists this clonotype with a few counts. The CDR3 DNA is TGTGCCAGCAGCTCCAAGACAGGGTTTTCTGAAAAACTGTTTTTT. Amino acids: CASSSKTGFSEKLFF. This chain joins TRBV7-9 and TRBJ1-4, with 7 positions matching TRBD1. Germline V gene lookup returns CDR1 SEHNR and CDR2 FQNEAQ (reference sequence). CDR3 size: 15 residues. V dropped 4 bases and J dropped 7; count of bases not matched to a gene: 9.

This chain connects TRBV4-3 to TRBJ2-4, with D perhaps matching TRBD1 (6 bases). Per germline, CDR1 LGHNA and CDR2 YSLEER. The CDR3 spans 18 residues. Trimming shortened V by 1 base and J by 2 bases, and 18 bases separated the two germline ends. The CDR3 DNA is TGCGCCAGCAGCCAAGGCTGGGTTAACAGGGTATCCAAAAACATTCAGTACTTC. It codes for CASSQGWVNRVSKNIQYF.

The rearrangement uses TRBV6-2 or TRBV6-3 and TRBJ1-5, with 7 positions matching TRBD1. The V gene end was trimmed by 5 bases and the J gene end by 5 bases; junction bases not matched to a gene: 6. This CDR3 region has 14 residues. Germline CDR1 MNHEY, CDR2 SVGEGT. This CDR3 is CASSTMTGYQPQHF. CDR3 nucleotides: TGTGCCAGCAGTACCATGACAGGGTATCAGCCCCAGCATTTT.